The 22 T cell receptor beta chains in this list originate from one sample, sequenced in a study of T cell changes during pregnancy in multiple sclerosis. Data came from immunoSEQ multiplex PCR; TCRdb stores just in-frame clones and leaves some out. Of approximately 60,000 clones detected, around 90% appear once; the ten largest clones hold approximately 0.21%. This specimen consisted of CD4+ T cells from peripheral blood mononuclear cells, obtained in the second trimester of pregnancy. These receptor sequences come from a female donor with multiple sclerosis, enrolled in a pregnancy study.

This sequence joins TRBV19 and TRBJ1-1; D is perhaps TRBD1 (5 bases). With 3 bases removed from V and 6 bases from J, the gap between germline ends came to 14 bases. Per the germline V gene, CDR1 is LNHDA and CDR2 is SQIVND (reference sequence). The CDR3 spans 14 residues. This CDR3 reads CASSIQGGVAEAFF. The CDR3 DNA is TGTGCCAGTAGTATTCAGGGCGGCGTAGCTGAAGCTTTCTTT.

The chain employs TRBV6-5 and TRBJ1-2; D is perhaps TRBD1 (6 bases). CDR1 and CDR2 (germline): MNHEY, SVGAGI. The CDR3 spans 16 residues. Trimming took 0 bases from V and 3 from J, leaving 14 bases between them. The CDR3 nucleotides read TGTGCCAGCAGTTACTCAGCCGGGAGGGGGGACTATGGCTACACCTTC. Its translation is CASSYSAGRGDYGYTF.

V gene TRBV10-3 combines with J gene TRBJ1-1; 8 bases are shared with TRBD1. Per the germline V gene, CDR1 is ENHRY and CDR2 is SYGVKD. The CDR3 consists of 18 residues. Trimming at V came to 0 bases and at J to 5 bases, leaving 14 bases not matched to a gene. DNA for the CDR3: TGTGCCATCAGTGAGTCTGTGTCAGGGGGCGGTGGGAAAACTGAAGCTTTCTTT. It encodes CAISESVSGGGGKTEAFF.

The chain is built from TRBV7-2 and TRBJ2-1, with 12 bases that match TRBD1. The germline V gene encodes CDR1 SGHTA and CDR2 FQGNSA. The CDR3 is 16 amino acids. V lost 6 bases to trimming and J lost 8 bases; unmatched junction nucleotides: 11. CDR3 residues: CASSRLAGTGGHEQFF. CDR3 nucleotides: TGTGCCAGCAGTCGACTGGCCGGGACAGGGGGCCATGAGCAGTTCTTC. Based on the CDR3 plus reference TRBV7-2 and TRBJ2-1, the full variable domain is GAGVSQSPSNKVTEKGKDVELRCDPISGHTALYWYRQSLGQGLEFLIYFQGNSAPDKSGLPSDRFSAERTGGSVSTLTIQRTQQEDSAVYLCASSRLAGTGGHEQFFGPGTRLTVL.

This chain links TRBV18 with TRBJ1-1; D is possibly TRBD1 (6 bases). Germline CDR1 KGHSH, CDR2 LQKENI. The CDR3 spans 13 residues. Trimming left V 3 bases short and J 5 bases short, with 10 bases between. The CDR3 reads CASSPPRGTEAFF. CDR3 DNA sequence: TGTGCCAGCTCACCGCCTAGGGGGACTGAAGCTTTCTTT.

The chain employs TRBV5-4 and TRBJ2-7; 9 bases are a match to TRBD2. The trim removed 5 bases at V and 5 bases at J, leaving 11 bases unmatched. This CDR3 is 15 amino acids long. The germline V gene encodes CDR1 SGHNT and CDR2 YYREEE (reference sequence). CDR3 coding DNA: TGTGCCAGCAGTTTCGGGCGGGAGGGCCACCACGAGCAGTACTTC. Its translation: CASSFGREGHHEQYF.

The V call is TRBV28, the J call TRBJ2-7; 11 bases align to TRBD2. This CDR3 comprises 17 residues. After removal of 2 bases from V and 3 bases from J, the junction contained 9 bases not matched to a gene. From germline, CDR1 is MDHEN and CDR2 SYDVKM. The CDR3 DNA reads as TGTGCCAGCAGTTTAAGGGGACTAGCGGAGAGGGGCTACGAGCAGTACTTC. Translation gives CASSLRGLAERGYEQYF.

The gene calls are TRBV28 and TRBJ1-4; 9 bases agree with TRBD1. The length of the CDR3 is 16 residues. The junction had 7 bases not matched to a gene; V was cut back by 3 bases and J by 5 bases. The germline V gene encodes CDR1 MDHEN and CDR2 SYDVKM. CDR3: CASSFGSGQGNEKLFF. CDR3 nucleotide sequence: TGTGCCAGCAGTTTTGGTTCAGGACAGGGGAATGAAAAACTGTTTTTT. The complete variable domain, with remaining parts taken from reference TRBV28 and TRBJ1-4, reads DVKVTQSSRYLVKRTGEKVFLECVQDMDHENMFWYRQDPGLGLRLIYFSYDVKMKEKGDIPEGYSVSREKKERFSLILESASTNQTSMYLCASSFGSGQGNEKLFFGSGTQLSVL.

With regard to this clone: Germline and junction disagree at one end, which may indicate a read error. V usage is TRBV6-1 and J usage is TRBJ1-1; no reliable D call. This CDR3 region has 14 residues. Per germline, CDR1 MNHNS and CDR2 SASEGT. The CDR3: CASREGVWNTEAFF. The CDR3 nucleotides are TGTGCCAGCAGGGAAGGAGTATGGAACACTGAAGCTTTCTTT.

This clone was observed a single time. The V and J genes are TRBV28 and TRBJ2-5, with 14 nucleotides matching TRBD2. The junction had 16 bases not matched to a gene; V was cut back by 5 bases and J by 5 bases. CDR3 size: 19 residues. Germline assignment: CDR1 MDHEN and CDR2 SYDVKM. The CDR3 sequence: CASSTPLEGLAGVGETQYF. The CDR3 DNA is TGTGCCAGCAGTACTCCCTTGGAGGGACTAGCGGGAGTGGGGGAGACCCAGTACTTC.

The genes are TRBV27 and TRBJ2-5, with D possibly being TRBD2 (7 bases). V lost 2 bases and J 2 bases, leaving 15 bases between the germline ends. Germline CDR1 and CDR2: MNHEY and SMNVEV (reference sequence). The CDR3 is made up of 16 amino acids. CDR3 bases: TGTGCCAGCAGTTTAAGGGGGGGAGCGGGGCAAGAGACCCAGTACTTC. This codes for CASSLRGGAGQETQYF.

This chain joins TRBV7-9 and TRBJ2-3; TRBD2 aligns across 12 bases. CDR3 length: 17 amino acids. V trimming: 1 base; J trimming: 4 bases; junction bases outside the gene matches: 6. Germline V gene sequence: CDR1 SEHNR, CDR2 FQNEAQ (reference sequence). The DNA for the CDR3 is TGTGCCAGCAGCTTAGAGGCTAGCGGGAGGGCCTCAGATACGCAGTATTTT. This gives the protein CASSLEASGRASDTQYF.

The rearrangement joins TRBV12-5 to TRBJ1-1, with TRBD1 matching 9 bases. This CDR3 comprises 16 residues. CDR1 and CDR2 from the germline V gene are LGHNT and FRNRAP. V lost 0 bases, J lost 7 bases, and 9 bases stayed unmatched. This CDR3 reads CASGLVLVRDRVEAFF. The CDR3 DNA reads TGTGCTAGTGGTTTGGTGTTGGTCCGGGACAGGGTTGAAGCTTTCTTT.

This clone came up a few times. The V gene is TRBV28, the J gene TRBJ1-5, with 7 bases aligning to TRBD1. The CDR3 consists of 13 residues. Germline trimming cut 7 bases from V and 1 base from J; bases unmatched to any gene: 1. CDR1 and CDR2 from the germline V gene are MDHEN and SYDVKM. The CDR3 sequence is CASNRGSNQPQHF. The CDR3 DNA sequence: TGTGCCAGCAACAGGGGAAGCAATCAGCCCCAGCATTTT.

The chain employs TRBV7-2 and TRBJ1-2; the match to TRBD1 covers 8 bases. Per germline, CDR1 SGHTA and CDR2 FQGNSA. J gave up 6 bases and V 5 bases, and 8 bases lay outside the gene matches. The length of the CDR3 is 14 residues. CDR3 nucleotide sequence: TGTGCCAGCAGCCGAAGTGACAGGGGCCATGGCTACACCTTC. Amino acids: CASSRSDRGHGYTF. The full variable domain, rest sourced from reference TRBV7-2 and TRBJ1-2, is GAGVSQSPSNKVTEKGKDVELRCDPISGHTALYWYRQSLGQGLEFLIYFQGNSAPDKSGLPSDRFSAERTGGSVSTLTIQRTQQEDSAVYLCASSRSDRGHGYTFGSGTRLTVV.

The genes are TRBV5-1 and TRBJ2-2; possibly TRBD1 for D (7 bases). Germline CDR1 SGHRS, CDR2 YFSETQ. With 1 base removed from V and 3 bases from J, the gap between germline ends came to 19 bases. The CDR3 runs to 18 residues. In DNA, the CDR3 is TGCGCCAGCAGCTTGTGGTCGGGAGACAGGGCGTACACCGGGGAGCTGTTTTTT. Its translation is CASSLWSGDRAYTGELFF.

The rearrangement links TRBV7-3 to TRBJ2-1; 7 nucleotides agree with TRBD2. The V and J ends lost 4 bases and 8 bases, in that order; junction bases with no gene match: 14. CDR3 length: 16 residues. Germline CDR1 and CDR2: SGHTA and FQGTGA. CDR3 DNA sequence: TGTGCCAGCAGCTCTCTTGGTGGGAGGGCTATCGATGAGCAGTTCTTC. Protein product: CASSSLGGRAIDEQFF.

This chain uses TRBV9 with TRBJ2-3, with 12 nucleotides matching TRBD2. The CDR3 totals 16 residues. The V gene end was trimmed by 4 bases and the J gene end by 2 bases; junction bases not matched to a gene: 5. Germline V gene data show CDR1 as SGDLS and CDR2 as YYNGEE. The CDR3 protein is CASSPGLAGPTDTQYF. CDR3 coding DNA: TGTGCCAGCAGCCCGGGACTAGCGGGCCCCACAGATACGCAGTATTTT.

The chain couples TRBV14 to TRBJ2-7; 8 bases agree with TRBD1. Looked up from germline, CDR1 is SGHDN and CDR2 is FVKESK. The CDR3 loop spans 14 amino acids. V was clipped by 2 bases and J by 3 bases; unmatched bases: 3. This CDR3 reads CASSQLGTGYEQYF. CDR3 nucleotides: TGTGCCAGCAGCCAACTTGGGACAGGCTACGAGCAGTACTTC.

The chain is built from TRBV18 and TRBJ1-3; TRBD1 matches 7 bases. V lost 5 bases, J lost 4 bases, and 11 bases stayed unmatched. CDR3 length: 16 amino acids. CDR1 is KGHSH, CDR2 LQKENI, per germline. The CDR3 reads CASSAKTGLYGNTIYF. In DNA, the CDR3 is TGTGCCAGCTCAGCTAAGACAGGGCTGTACGGAAACACCATATATTTT.

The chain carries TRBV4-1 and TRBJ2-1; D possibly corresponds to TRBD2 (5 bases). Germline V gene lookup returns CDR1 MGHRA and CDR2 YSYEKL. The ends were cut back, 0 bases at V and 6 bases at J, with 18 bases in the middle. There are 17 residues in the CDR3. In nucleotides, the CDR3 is TGCGCCAGCAGCCAAGATCCTAGGGCGGGCGCGGGCAATGAGCAGTTCTTC. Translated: CASSQDPRAGAGNEQFF.

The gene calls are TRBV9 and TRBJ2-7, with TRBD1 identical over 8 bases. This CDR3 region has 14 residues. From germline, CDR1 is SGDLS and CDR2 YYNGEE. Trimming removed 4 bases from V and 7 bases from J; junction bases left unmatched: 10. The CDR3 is CASSPRTGNVEQYF. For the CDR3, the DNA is TGTGCCAGCAGCCCTCGGACAGGGAACGTAGAGCAGTACTTC.